This T cell receptor (beta chain) derives from a study of blood T cell repertoires in COVID-19. Background on the study: Whether acute or convalescent, the COVID-19 samples came from the United States, Italy and Spain. The analysed material was cDNA or gDNA that came from T cells, B-cell-depleted T cells, or PBMCs.

Individuals drawn from about 26 US areas were about 18 to 100 years old. Each participant's cohort was designated according to participant-reported clinical history. The germline CDR1 and CDR2 sequences are LNHNV and YYDKDF (reference sequence). Trimming at V came to 2 bases and at J to 3 bases, leaving 6 bases not matched to a gene. The CDR3 has 15 amino acids. Sequenced by immunoSEQ multiplex PCR; TCRdb stores in-frame clones only, minus some. The sample includes roughly 200,000 clones, 80% to 90% seen only once; the top ten take less than 1.5%. V gene TRBV15 combines with J gene TRBJ2-5, with 7 positions matching TRBD1. The sequencing sample was made of PBMCs or T cells enriched from blood (not recorded which). The sequence derives from a young man who had recovered from COVID-19. This CDR3 reads CATSRNRDRKETQYF. The CDR3 nucleotides read TGTGCCACCAGCAGAAACCGGGACAGAAAAGAGACCCAGTACTTC.